These 2 T cell receptor beta chains came from one sample sequenced in a study of T cell repertoires in cytomegalovirus infection. TCRdb reprocessed the reads with MiXCR, giving one entry per CDR3 protein. The table lists some 700,000 distinct CDR3 sequences, roughly 35% of them singletons, with roughly 2.9% in the top ten. The sequenced sample was PBMCs. These receptors all stem from a human donor in good health (CMV status not recorded). Some clones in this sample may be carry-over from other donors' samples.

A note on this clonotype: One end of the junction varies from germline; a read error may be responsible. This sequence joins TRBV7-8 and TRBJ2-7; no firm D call. This CDR3 spans 17 amino acids. The germline gives CDR1 SGHVS, CDR2 FQNEAQ. The CDR3 DNA reads TGTGCCAGCGGCCCTACCCCCCTACGTCATTGGGCGAATGAGCACTACTTC. The encoded protein is CASGPTPLRHWANEHYF.

In this sample, this clonotype turned up once. The chain couples TRBV30 to TRBJ1-5, with a tentative D call TRBD1 (5 bases). Germline lookup yields CDR1 GTSNPN and CDR2 SVGIG (reference sequence). The germline V and J ends were trimmed by 0 bases and 3 bases, with 6 bases remaining between them. The CDR3 length is 13 residues. CDR3 in amino acids: CAWSVQDNQPQHF. The CDR3 DNA reads as TGTGCCTGGAGTGTACAGGACAATCAGCCCCAGCATTTT. The complete variable domain, with remaining parts taken from reference TRBV30 and TRBJ1-5, reads SQTIHQWPATLVQPVGSPLSLECTVEGTSNPNLYWYRQAAGRGLQLLFYSVGIGQISSEVPQNLSASRPQDRQFILSSKKLLLSDSGFYLCAWSVQDNQPQHFGDGTRLSIL.